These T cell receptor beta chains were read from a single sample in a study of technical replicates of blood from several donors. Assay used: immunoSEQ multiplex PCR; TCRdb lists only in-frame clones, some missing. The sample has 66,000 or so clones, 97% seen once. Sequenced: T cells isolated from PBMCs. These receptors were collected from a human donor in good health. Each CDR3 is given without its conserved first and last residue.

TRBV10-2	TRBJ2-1	ASGLAGYNEQF
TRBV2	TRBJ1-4	ASSDFTLTGINEKLF
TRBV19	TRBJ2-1	ASSIGTPNEQF
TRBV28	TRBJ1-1	ASSFRTGGASRTEAF
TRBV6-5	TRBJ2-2	ASSYSETGSGELF
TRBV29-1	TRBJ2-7	SAGGPSYEQY
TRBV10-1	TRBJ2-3	ASSTGGTDTQY
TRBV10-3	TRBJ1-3	AISEGLNSGNTIY
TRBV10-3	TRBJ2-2	AIRLAGSGELF
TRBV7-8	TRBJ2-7	ASSLATGGFYEQY
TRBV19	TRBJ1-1	ASSIGGQGYTEAF
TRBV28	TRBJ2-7	ASSDSYEQY
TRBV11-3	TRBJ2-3	ASSLGSPSGYSTDTQY
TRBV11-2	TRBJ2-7	ASSFTPGSSLPYEQY
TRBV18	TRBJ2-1	ASSPFNGGPSSYNEQF
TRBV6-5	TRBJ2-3	ASSYGQATDTQY
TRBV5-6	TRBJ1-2	ASSFSGGAGPRSYGYT
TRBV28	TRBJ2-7	ASSKTSGLLEQY
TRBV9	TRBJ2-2	ASSVGGTGELF
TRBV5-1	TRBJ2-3	ASSVGTSGGDTQY
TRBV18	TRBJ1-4	ASSPQGAATNEKLF
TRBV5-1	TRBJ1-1	ASSNEMRGGTEAF
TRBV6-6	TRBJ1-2	ASSSRTGGDGYT
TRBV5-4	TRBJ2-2	ASSSSGRRSTGELF
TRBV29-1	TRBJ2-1	SVTFGLAGHEQF
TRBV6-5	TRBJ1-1	ASNYRAEAF
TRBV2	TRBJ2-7	ASSERTVAYEQY